The 32 T cell receptor beta chains below were found in one sample sequenced in a study of blood T cell repertoires in COVID-19. Clones were read by immunoSEQ multiplex PCR, and TCRdb kept only the in-frame ones, dropping some. The table shows hundreds of thousands of clones, with around 87% occurring only once. The sample was peripheral blood. The source is a middle-aged woman who had recovered from COVID-19.

The chain carries TRBV10-3 and TRBJ2-7, with D uncertain. This CDR3 is 13 amino acids long. From germline, CDR1 is ENHRY and CDR2 SYGVKD. Trimming took off 3 bases at V and 2 bases at J, with 8 bases between the two ends. The CDR3 DNA reads as TGTGCCATCAGTGATTTAAATCCCTACGAGCAGTACTTC. Amino acid sequence: CAISDLNPYEQYF.

This clone has a single count. The chain has TRBV9 and TRBJ2-7, with TRBD2 matching 7 bases. This CDR3 is built from 16 residues. V lost 0 bases, J lost 0 bases, and 6 bases stayed unmatched. The germline gives CDR1 SGDLS, CDR2 YYNGEE. The chain's CDR3 is CASSVGGGGNSYEQYF. The CDR3, as DNA: TGTGCCAGCAGCGTAGGTGGCGGGGGTAACTCCTACGAGCAGTACTTC.

V usage is TRBV5-4 and J usage is TRBJ2-3; a possible D gene is TRBD1 (6 bases). Germline values: CDR1 SGHNT, CDR2 YYREEE (reference sequence). The V end lost 0 bases, the J end lost 3 bases, and 8 bases lay between the germline ends. The CDR3 contains 14 residues. The CDR3: CASSLDRATDTQYF. The DNA of the CDR3 is TGTGCCAGCAGCTTGGACAGGGCGACAGATACGCAGTATTTT. Based on the CDR3 plus reference TRBV5-4 and TRBJ2-3, the full variable domain is ETGVTQSPTHLIKTRGQQVTLRCSSQSGHNTVSWYQQALGQGPQFIFQYYREEENGRGNFPPRFSGLQFPNYSSELNVNALELDDSALYLCASSLDRATDTQYFGPGTRLTVL.

This clone has a count of ten or more. The genes are TRBV3-1 (or the pseudogene TRBV3-2) and TRBJ1-1; tentative D call: TRBD1 (6 bases). The CDR3 length is 15 residues. Germline lookup yields CDR1 LGHDT and CDR2 YNNKEL (reference sequence). The V gene lost 0 bases and the J gene lost 0 bases, with 8 bases spanning the gap. The CDR3 DNA reads as TGTGCCAGCAGCCAAGAACAGGGTTTGAACACTGAAGCTTTCTTT. Translation gives CASSQEQGLNTEAFF.

The chain carries TRBV9 and TRBJ1-3, with D perhaps TRBD1 (5 bases). This CDR3 is 16 amino acids long. V dropped 3 bases and J dropped 0 bases, with 13 bases sitting between them. Germline V lookup: CDR1 SGDLS, CDR2 YYNGEE. The CDR3 region is CASSAEMGGSGNTIYF. The CDR3 nucleotides read TGTGCCAGCAGCGCAGAAATGGGGGGCTCTGGAAACACCATATATTTT.

This chain connects TRBV19 to TRBJ2-1; D might be TRBD1 (5 bases). Germline loops: CDR1 LNHDA, CDR2 SQIVND (reference sequence). The ends were cut back, 3 bases at V and 4 bases at J, with 13 bases in the middle. This CDR3 contains 15 residues. The CDR3 reads CASSMGRPLYNEQFF. The CDR3 DNA follows: TGTGCCAGTAGTATGGGGCGGCCCCTATACAATGAGCAGTTCTTC.

The chain joins TRBV9 to TRBJ1-1; the D is unclear. Germline CDR1 is SGDLS and CDR2 is YYNGEE. The CDR3 length is 14 residues. Trimming took 0 bases from V and 2 from J, leaving 8 bases between them. The CDR3 loop reads CASSVEPTNTEAFF. DNA of the CDR3: TGTGCCAGCAGCGTAGAGCCAACCAACACTGAAGCTTTCTTT.

The genes are TRBV5-4 and TRBJ2-1; TRBD2 matches at 9 bases. Germline V gene data show CDR1 as SGHNT and CDR2 as YYREEE (reference sequence). The CDR3 is made up of 15 amino acids. Germline trimming cut 4 bases from V and 4 bases from J; bases unmatched to any gene: 6. CDR3 loop: CASSLQRGVYNEQFF. As DNA, the CDR3 is TGTGCCAGCAGCCTCCAGCGGGGGGTTTACAATGAGCAGTTCTTC.

The V gene is TRBV5-1, the J gene TRBJ2-5; 10 bases line up with TRBD2. The CDR3 contains 15 residues. V was clipped by 4 bases and J by 2 bases; unmatched bases: 5. Per germline, CDR1 SGHRS and CDR2 YFSETQ. Written as DNA, the CDR3 is TGCGCCAGCAGCAAGCTAGCGGGGGCACAAGAGACCCAGTACTTC. Residues: CASSKLAGAQETQYF.

This chain links TRBV27 with TRBJ2-7, with 12 nucleotides matching TRBD1. This CDR3 has 18 amino acids. J was trimmed by 2 bases and V by 4 bases; bases with no gene match: 12. Germline V gene sequence: CDR1 MNHEY, CDR2 SMNVEV (reference sequence). CDR3 DNA sequence: TGTGCCAGCAGTTCCGGGACAGGGGGCGAATTTTCCCCCTACGAGCAGTACTTC. It specifies CASSSGTGGEFSPYEQYF.

The rearrangement joins TRBV4-1 to TRBJ2-3; 8 positions match TRBD2. The V gene's germline CDR1 is MGHRA and CDR2 YSYEKL. This CDR3 is 16 amino acids long. After removal of 4 bases from V and 0 bases from J, the junction contained 6 bases not matched to a gene. The CDR3 sequence is CASSLLLAGSTDTQYF. The CDR3 DNA reads as TGCGCCAGCAGCCTGCTCCTAGCGGGCAGCACAGATACGCAGTATTTT.

The chain combines TRBV12-5 with TRBJ2-1; tentative D call: TRBD2 (6 bases). Germline V CDR1 and CDR2: LGHNT, FRNRAP. The CDR3 consists of 15 residues. The ends were cut back, 5 bases at V and 0 bases at J, with 11 bases in the middle. CDR3 DNA: TGTGCTAGTGGTCGCGGGGTGAGCTCCTACAATGAGCAGTTCTTC. It specifies CASGRGVSSYNEQFF.

The rearrangement joins TRBV7-9 to TRBJ2-2; no reliable D call. This CDR3 is built from 13 residues. Germline V lookup: CDR1 SEHNR, CDR2 FQNEAQ (reference sequence). Deletions cut 5 bases from V and 7 bases from J, with 11 bases between. The CDR3 bases are TGTGCCAGCAGCCCTGGTAGAGTCGGGGAGCTGTTTTTT. This gives the protein CASSPGRVGELFF.

This clone was picked up one time. The rearrangement joins TRBV30 to TRBJ1-2, with D maybe TRBD1 (6 bases). The V end lost 3 bases, the J end lost 2 bases, and 13 bases lay between the germline ends. This CDR3 has 14 amino acids. Germline CDR1 and CDR2: GTSNPN and SVGIG (reference sequence). The CDR3 DNA sequence: TGTGCCTGGAGAAAATTGGACAGCAACTATGGCTACACCTTC. Its translation: CAWRKLDSNYGYTF.

V and J are TRBV5-5 and TRBJ2-3; D not resolved. Germline V CDR1 and CDR2: SGHKS, YYEKEE (reference sequence). The ends were cut back, 2 bases at V and 5 bases at J, with 12 bases in the middle. The CDR3 consists of 14 residues. The CDR3 DNA sequence: TGTGCCAGCAGCTTACGAACGGTAGAAGATACGCAGTATTTT. Protein sequence: CASSLRTVEDTQYF.

The rearrangement joins TRBV5-1 to TRBJ2-3, with D perhaps TRBD1 (5 bases). The CDR3 has 15 amino acids. The germline gives CDR1 SGHRS, CDR2 YFSETQ. V was clipped by 3 bases and J by 6 bases, with 17 bases between them. The CDR3 here is CASSSVPQGSDTQYF. The DNA of the CDR3 is TGCGCCAGCAGCTCGGTACCTCAGGGCTCCGATACGCAGTATTTT.

This clone occurred many times. The chain combines TRBV2 with TRBJ1-6; a weak D match, TRBD1 (6 bases). V dropped 8 bases and J dropped 9 bases, with 11 bases sitting between them. CDR3 length equals 12 residues. Germline V lookup: CDR1 SNHLY, CDR2 FYNNEI. This CDR3 reads CASSQGSSPLHF. In DNA, the CDR3 is TGTGCCAGCTCCCAGGGGAGTTCACCCCTCCACTTT. The full variable domain, with the rest looked up from reference TRBV2 and TRBJ1-6, is EPEVTQTPSHQVTQMGQEVILRCVPISNHLYFYWYRQILGQKVEFLVSFYNNEISEKSEIFDDQFSVERPDGSNFTLKIRSTKLEDSAMYFCASSQGSSPLHFGNGTRLTVT.

The V call is TRBV9, the J call TRBJ1-2, with TRBD1 identical over 7 bases. Germline lookup yields CDR1 SGDLS and CDR2 YYNGEE. CDR3 length equals 16 residues. Trimming took 3 bases from V and 8 from J; bases not matched to a gene: 16. CDR3: CASSEVGGQSYAGYTF. The CDR3 DNA sequence: TGTGCCAGCAGCGAGGTGGGGGGACAGTCCTATGCCGGCTACACCTTC.

The chain employs TRBV2 and TRBJ1-2; D is unresolved. The germline CDR1 and CDR2 sequences are SNHLY and FYNNEI. Trimming pared 7 bases from V and 0 bases from J, leaving 6 bases between. CDR3 length: 12 amino acids. The CDR3 sequence: CASTPSNYGYTF. The CDR3 DNA follows: TGTGCCAGCACTCCCTCTAACTATGGCTACACCTTC.

CDR3: CASSFEPSGGYTF. The CDR3 bases are TGTGCCAGCAGTTTCGAGCCATCGGGAGGCTACACCTTC. This chain links TRBV28 with TRBJ1-2, with D uncertain. CDR1 MDHEN and CDR2 SYDVKM come from the germline V gene. Trimming stripped 3 bases from V and 8 bases from J, with 13 bases between. This CDR3 has 13 amino acids.

The V gene is TRBV5-8, the J gene TRBJ1-2; TRBD1 might be the D (6 bases). V lost 0 bases and J 6 bases, leaving 12 bases between the germline ends. CDR1 SGHTS and CDR2 YDEGEE come from the germline V gene. This CDR3 is built from 14 residues. This chain's CDR3 is CASSLDWGRDGYTF. DNA of the CDR3: TGTGCCAGCAGCTTGGATTGGGGGCGCGATGGCTACACCTTC. Using reference TRBV5-8 and TRBJ1-2 for the parts outside the CDR3, the full variable domain is EAGVTQSPTHLIKTRGQQATLRCSPISGHTSVYWYQQALGLGLQFLLWYDEGEERNRGNFPPRFSGRQFPNYSSELNVNALELEDSALYLCASSLDWGRDGYTFGSGTRLTVV.

The chain employs TRBV20-1 and TRBJ1-6, with D perhaps matching TRBD1 (5 bases). Germline CDR1 DFQATT, CDR2 SNEGSKA (reference sequence). The germline V and J ends were trimmed by 3 bases and 5 bases, with 11 bases remaining between them. This CDR3 has 14 residues. The CDR3 bases are TGCAGTGCTAGTGGGGGGGGAGATAATTCACCCCTCCACTTT. Translated: CSASGGGDNSPLHF.

The CDR3 sequence is CASSRTVRSTIYF. In DNA form, the CDR3 reads TGTGCCAGCAGCCGGACAGTGCGAAGCACCATATATTTT. The chain combines TRBV7-3 with TRBJ1-3, with D possibly being TRBD1 (6 bases). Looked up from germline, CDR1 is SGHTA and CDR2 is FQGTGA. Trimming cost V 5 bases and J 9 bases, with 14 bases left between them. This CDR3 contains 13 residues.

The rearrangement joins TRBV19 to TRBJ1-2; TRBD1 aligns across 10 bases. From germline, CDR1 is LNHDA and CDR2 SQIVND (reference sequence). CDR3 size: 17 residues. After removal of 3 bases from V and 8 bases from J, the junction contained 15 bases not matched to a gene. CDR3 nucleotide sequence: TGTGCCAGTAGTATCTTTCCCCGGGACAGGGGAAATGGAGGCTACACCTTC. It codes for CASSIFPRDRGNGGYTF.

Turning to this clone: The sample carries other DNA sequences with the same CDR3. The genes are TRBV6-5 and TRBJ2-7, with TRBD1 matching 9 bases. The CDR3 has 14 residues. With 3 bases clipped from V and 3 bases from J, the junction kept 3 bases outside the gene matches. Germline CDR1 is MNHEY and CDR2 is SVGAGI. The CDR3 DNA is TGTGCCAGCAGTTATGACAGGGGGAGCTACGAGCAGTACTTC. This translates into CASSYDRGSYEQYF.

This clone was recorded only once. The genes are TRBV19 and TRBJ1-2; TRBD1 might be the D (5 bases). The V end was cut by 2 bases, the J end by 0 bases, with 13 bases between. The CDR3 totals 16 residues. The germline gives CDR1 LNHDA, CDR2 SQIVND (reference sequence). CDR3 protein: CASSILREPSNYGYTF. CDR3 in DNA: TGTGCCAGTAGTATACTCAGGGAACCTTCTAACTATGGCTACACCTTC.

This clone was recorded once. The chain has TRBV30 and TRBJ1-3, with unresolved D. CDR1 GTSNPN and CDR2 SVGIG come from the germline V gene (reference sequence). The length of the CDR3 is 13 residues. V shed 0 bases and J shed 14 bases, with 17 bases lying between them. CDR3 in amino acids: CAWSVQLDGPLYF. CDR3 bases: TGTGCCTGGAGTGTACAATTGGATGGGCCCCTATATTTT.

The chain combines TRBV18 with TRBJ1-4; TRBD1 matches at 7 bases. The CDR3 loop spans 15 amino acids. The V and J ends lost 3 bases and 4 bases, in that order; junction bases with no gene match: 5. Per the germline V gene, CDR1 is KGHSH and CDR2 is LQKENI. The DNA for the CDR3 is TGTGCCAGCTCACCGCCGGGACAGAGTAATGAAAAACTGTTTTTT. This codes for CASSPPGQSNEKLFF.

V and J are TRBV27 and TRBJ1-1; no clear D gene. CDR1 is MNHEY and CDR2 is SMNVEV in the germline V gene (reference sequence). The CDR3 is 14 amino acids. The V end was cut by 3 bases, the J end by 2 bases, with 10 bases between. The CDR3 region is CASSLAGLNTEAFF. CDR3 coding DNA: TGTGCCAGCAGTTTGGCAGGTTTAAACACTGAAGCTTTCTTT.

The chain links TRBV28 to TRBJ1-2; maybe TRBD1 (6 bases). Per the germline V gene, CDR1 is MDHEN and CDR2 is SYDVKM. CDR3 length: 18 amino acids. Trimming stripped 5 bases from V and 6 bases from J, with 28 bases between. The DNA for the CDR3 is TGTGCCAGCAGTCCCCTCGTCCTTCAACAGGGCGTTAAAAATGGCTACACCTTC. Protein sequence: CASSPLVLQQGVKNGYTF.

The V and J genes are TRBV6-6 and TRBJ2-5; tentatively, D is TRBD2 (6 bases). CDR3 length: 15 amino acids. V lost 5 bases, J lost 2 bases, and 15 bases lay in between. Germline CDR1 reads MNHNY; CDR2 reads SVGAGI (reference sequence). The CDR3 here is CASSRPHGGQETQYF. The CDR3 coding sequence is TGTGCCAGCAGTCGTCCTCACGGGGGACAAGAGACCCAGTACTTC.

The chain uses TRBV3-1 (or the pseudogene TRBV3-2) and TRBJ1-6; D is perhaps TRBD1 (5 bases). V was shortened by 1 base and J by 10 bases, with 11 bases between the two germline ends. This CDR3 comprises 14 residues. Germline V CDR1 and CDR2: LGHDT, YNNKEL (reference sequence). CDR3 nucleotide sequence: TGTGCCAGCAGCCAAGGGTGGGGCGAGTCACCCCTCCACTTT. This sequence encodes CASSQGWGESPLHF.